These 29 T cell receptor beta chains originate from one sample sequenced in a study of tumor and adjacent non-tumor tissue in lung cancer. The library came from three nested PCR rounds adapted from ARM-PCR protocols. Using its own MiXCR run on the multiplex PCR reads, TCRdb lists one record per CDR3 protein. Here the sample spans under 250,000 distinct CDR3 sequences, approximately 74% being singletons. The template was RNA from unsorted bulk tissue. The sample was lung tumor tissue. All receptors come from a man in his 60s with non-small cell lung cancer.

By share of the sample, this clonotype is hyperexpanded. V is TRBV29-1 and J is TRBJ1-1; D ambiguous. The germline V gene encodes CDR1 SQVTM and CDR2 ANQGSEA. The V end was cut by 1 base, the J end by 6 bases, with 9 bases between. The CDR3 has 12 residues. CDR3 nucleotides: TGCAGCGTTGAAGGTGGATCCGCTGAAGCTTTCTTT. It specifies CSVEGGSAEAFF. Full variable domain (rest looked up from reference TRBV29-1 and TRBJ1-1): SAVISQKPSRDICQRGTSLTIQCQVDSQVTMMFWYRQQPGQSLTLIATANQGSEATYESGFVIDKFPISRPNLTFSTLTVSNMSPEDSSIYLCSVEGGSAEAFFGQGTRLTVV.

On this clonotype itself: At one end the junction does not follow the germline gene, possibly because of a read error. This chain uses TRBV6-1 with TRBJ1-3; D may be TRBD1 (5 bases). The CDR3 consists of 16 residues. Per the germline V gene, CDR1 is MNHNS and CDR2 is SASEGT. The CDR3, as DNA: TGTGCCAGCAGTCCGACGCCAGGGTTTACTGGAAACATCATATATTTT. Amino acids: CASSPTPGFTGNIIYF.

Concerning this clonotype: One junction end does not reproduce the germline sequence, and a read error may be involved. This sequence joins TRBV12-3 or TRBV12-4 and TRBJ2-5; 8 bases are shared with TRBD1. The CDR3 is 14 residues long. CDR3 region: CASSPRTGQETPYF. CDR3 in DNA: TGTGCCAGCAGTCCCCGGACAGGGCAAGAGACCCCGTACTTC.

As to this clonotype: Being one base from a much bigger clone, this may be a read error. The chain couples TRBV12-3 or TRBV12-4 to TRBJ2-3; D is unresolved. The CDR3 totals 13 residues. CDR3 DNA: TGTGCCAGCAGTCCGGGTAGCATAGATACGCAGTATTTT. Translated, it gives CASSPGSIDTQYF.

This clonotype appeared a few times. One end of the junction does not line up with germline, which may come from a read error. CDR3 sequence: CCASKGHNSYEQYF. The CDR3 DNA reads TGCTGTGCTAGTAAGGGACACAATTCCTACGAGCAGTACTTC. The chain employs TRBV20-1 and TRBJ2-7; the D gene is possibly TRBD1 (6 bases). There are 14 residues in the CDR3. Germline V gives CDR1 DFQATT, CDR2 SNEGSKA (reference sequence).

The table lists this clonotype with a count of one. Germline is not matched at one junction end, which may reflect a read error. The gene calls are TRBV12-3 or TRBV12-4 and TRBJ2-7; no reliable D call. This CDR3 comprises 16 residues. The CDR3 DNA follows: TGTGCCAGCAGTACCACACGATCCATGGGGTTCTACGAGAAGTACTTC. Protein product: CASSTTRSMGFYEKYF.

Points on this clonotype: A much larger clone differs by one base, so this may be a read error. J is TRBJ1-1 and V is TRBV29-1; D is unresolved. The germline V gene encodes CDR1 SQVTM and CDR2 ANQGSEA. CDR3 length equals 13 residues. CDR3 bases: TGCAGCGTTGAGTTGCTGGAGGGTACTGGAGCTTTCTTT. Translating it yields CSVELLEGTGAFF.

With respect to this clonotype: An end of the junction differs from the germline gene, which may be a read error. The chain uses TRBV11-3 and TRBJ2-7; possible D gene TRBD1, 5 bases. Germline V gene sequence: CDR1 SGHNT, CDR2 YENEEA. CDR3 length: 14 residues. In DNA form, the CDR3 reads TGTGCCAGCAGCTTAGGGGGCTTTGCCCACGAGCAGTGCTTC. The encoded protein is CASSLGGFAHEQCF.

This clonotype was observed once. One junction end disagrees with the germline gene, perhaps due to a read error. The genes are TRBV11-1 and TRBJ2-5, with D possibly TRBD1 on 6 matching bases. CDR3 length: 18 residues. Germline V gene sequence: CDR1 SGHAT, CDR2 FQDESV (reference sequence). The DNA of the CDR3 is TGTACCAGCAGCTCCGGGGAATCTCAGACTGCCCGAGGGGGGACCCAGTACTTC. This gives the protein CTSSSGESQTARGGTQYF. Full variable domain (outside the CDR3, taken from reference TRBV11-1 and TRBJ2-5): EAEVAQSPRYKITEKSQAVAFWCDPISGHATLYWYRQILGQGPELLVQFQDESVVDDSQLPKDRFSAERLKGVDSTLKIQPAELGDSAMYLCTSSSGESQTARGGTQYFGPGTRLLVL.

Concerning this clonotype itself: At one end the junction does not follow the germline gene, possibly because of a read error. The chain carries TRBV11-2 and TRBJ2-3; the D is unclear. The length of the CDR3 is 15 residues. In germline, CDR1 is SGHAT, CDR2 FQNNGV. CDR3 amino acids: CASSLVIRSPDKQYF. The CDR3 DNA reads as TGTGCCAGCAGCTTGGTGATTAGATCGCCAGATAAGCAGTATTTT.

This clonotype was detected once. V gene TRBV5-6 combines with J gene TRBJ2-1; 9 bases are a match to TRBD2. The V segment lost 6 bases and the J segment 10 bases; nucleotides outside the gene matches: 8. Per germline, CDR1 SGHDT and CDR2 YYEEEE. This CDR3 comprises 13 residues. This CDR3 is CASILAGIKEQFF. CDR3 in DNA: TGTGCCAGCATTCTAGCGGGAATAAAAGAGCAGTTCTTC.

This chain uses TRBV12-5 with TRBJ1-5, with D perhaps TRBD1 (6 bases). Germline V lookup: CDR1 LGHNT, CDR2 FRNRAP. The CDR3 is 17 residues long. Here the CDR3 DNA reads TGTGCCAGCAGTTTAGGTGGACTGGGGGCGAACAGTCAGCCCCAGCATTTT. Translation gives CASSLGGLGANSQPQHF.

Of note for this clonotype: One end of the junction is discordant with germline, which a read error may explain. The chain combines TRBV12-3 or TRBV12-4 with TRBJ1-5; the D is unclear. The CDR3 loop spans 14 amino acids. The CDR3 DNA reads as TGTGCCAGCAGTCCCTCCGGGGAAGGTCAGTCCCAGCATTTT. It yields the protein CASSPSGEGQSQHF.

The V gene is TRBV29-1, the J gene TRBJ2-1; maybe TRBD2 (6 bases). Germline lookup yields CDR1 SQVTM and CDR2 ANQGSEA. The CDR3 has 10 residues. Deletions cut 8 bases from V and 7 bases from J, with 9 bases between. DNA for the CDR3: TGCAGCTCGGGGAGGAATGAGCAGTTCTTC. It is translated as CSSGRNEQFF.

Note on this clonotype: A much larger clone lies one base from this, so it may be a read error. V gene TRBV12-3 or TRBV12-4 combines with J gene TRBJ2-4; D is possibly TRBD2 (5 bases). The CDR3 totals 14 residues. V gave up 6 bases and J gave up 6 bases, with 15 bases separating them. CDR3 region: CASSLGVKSNIQYF. For the CDR3, the DNA is TGTGCCAGCAGCCTCGGGGTAAAGTCAAACATTCAGTACTTC.

The chain couples TRBV6-5 to TRBJ1-2; D unresolved. V lost 11 bases, J lost 4 bases, and 17 bases lay in between. The CDR3 spans 13 residues. Germline CDR1 MNHEY, CDR2 SVGAGI. CDR3 coding DNA: TGTGCCGGCTACCGACCAGGCCTCTATGGCTACACCTTC. Its translation: CAGYRPGLYGYTF.

Concerning this clonotype: A much bigger clone sits one base away, suggesting this may be a read error. The conserved final phenylalanine or tryptophan is absent from the CDR3, which likely points to a read error. The chain combines TRBV25-1 with TRBJ2-2, with D hard to call. The ends were cut back, 9 bases at V and 4 bases at J, with 9 bases in the middle. CDR1 and CDR2 (germline): MGHDK, SYGVNS. This CDR3 has 12 amino acids. This CDR3 is CASGVGTGELFS. Here the CDR3 DNA reads TGTGCCAGTGGGGTCGGCACCGGGGAGCTGTTTTCT.

The chain has TRBV4-2 and TRBJ1-3, with a tentative D call TRBD1 (5 bases). Per the germline V gene, CDR1 is LGHNA and CDR2 is YNFKEQ. Trimming left V 0 bases short and J 0 bases short, with 6 bases between. The CDR3 loop spans 15 amino acids. CDR3 in amino acids: CASSQDGTSGNTIYF. The CDR3 DNA is TGTGCCAGCAGCCAAGATGGGACCTCTGGAAACACCATATATTTT.

The chain employs TRBV6-2 or TRBV6-3 and TRBJ1-5; no clear D gene. CDR3 length: 15 residues. In germline, CDR1 is MNHEY, CDR2 SVGEGT. Trimming left V 6 bases short and J 2 bases short, with 14 bases between. The CDR3 reads CASRLTESGNQPQHF. The CDR3 nucleotides are TGTGCCAGCAGGCTTACAGAGTCCGGCAATCAGCCCCAGCATTTT.

For this clonotype: This sequence may be a read error, since a much larger clone differs from it by one base. The CDR3 carries no conserved terminal phenylalanine or tryptophan, so it likely arises from a read error. The chain couples TRBV6-5 to TRBJ2-3; the D is unclear. V was clipped by 6 bases and J by 5 bases, with 9 bases between them. Germline assignment: CDR1 MNHEY and CDR2 SVGAGI. The CDR3 runs 12 residues. CDR3 nucleotide sequence: TGTGCCAGCAGCCCTAGGTTAGATACGCAGTATTAT. Its protein is CASSPRLDTQYY.

As for this clonotype: This could be a read error, since a much larger clone is one nucleotide away. The chain combines TRBV4-3 with TRBJ1-4, with D possibly being TRBD1 (6 bases). The germline gives CDR1 LGHNA, CDR2 YSLEER. The CDR3 consists of 17 residues. CDR3 coding DNA: TGCGCCAGCAGACAAGACCCGGGACACGACTCTAATGAAAAACTGTTTTTT. Translation: CASRQDPGHDSNEKLFF.

As for this clonotype: This sequence may be a read error, since a much larger clone differs from it by one base. This chain connects TRBV12-3 or TRBV12-4 to TRBJ1-1; the match to TRBD1 covers 10 bases. CDR3 length: 16 residues. The CDR3 sequence: CVSSMGQGLLNTEAFF. Written as DNA, the CDR3 is TGTGTCAGCAGTATGGGACAGGGGCTATTGAACACTGAAGCTTTCTTT.

The sample holds many counts of this clonotype. The genes are TRBV11-2 and TRBJ2-2, with D uncertain. Trimming shortened V by 1 base and J by 4 bases, and 10 bases separated the two germline ends. Germline CDR1 is SGHAT and CDR2 is FQNNGV. The CDR3 spans 15 residues. The CDR3 here is CASSLVGRATGELFF. As DNA, the CDR3 is TGTGCCAGCAGCTTAGTCGGACGGGCCACCGGGGAGCTGTTTTTT.

This clonotype was detected many times. This chain links TRBV11-3 with TRBJ2-1; 9 bases match TRBD1. CDR1 is SGHNT, CDR2 YENEEA, per germline. With 5 bases clipped from V and 5 bases from J, the junction kept 7 bases outside the gene matches. CDR3 length: 15 residues. The DNA of the CDR3 is TGTGCCAGCAGCCCTCACAGGGGGCTAAACAATGAGCAGTTCTTC. Translated: CASSPHRGLNNEQFF.

The chain is built from TRBV6-2 or TRBV6-3 and TRBJ1-4, with no clear D. Trimming left V 4 bases short and J 8 bases short, with 11 bases between. Germline CDR1 is MNHEY and CDR2 is SVGEGT. The CDR3 consists of 13 residues. DNA for the CDR3: TGTGCCAGCAGTTTCCAGTCCCAAGAAAAACTGTTTTTT. It codes for CASSFQSQEKLFF.

The table lists this clonotype with a few counts. The chain has TRBV6-1 and TRBJ2-7; 12 bases agree with TRBD2. V shed 2 bases, J shed 1 base, and the junction held 0 bases outside the gene matches. Germline V CDR1 and CDR2: MNHNS, SASEGT. The CDR3 extends over 15 amino acids. The CDR3 spells CASSELAGGSYEQYF. Here the CDR3 DNA reads TGTGCCAGCAGTGAACTAGCGGGGGGGTCCTACGAGCAGTACTTC.

The gene calls are TRBV6-2 or TRBV6-3 and TRBJ1-2; D is perhaps TRBD1 (6 bases). Trimming removed 9 bases from V and 3 bases from J, with 14 bases in between. Germline V gives CDR1 MNHEY, CDR2 SVGEGT. CDR3 length: 13 amino acids. The CDR3 region is CASTRTEYYGYTF. The CDR3 DNA sequence: TGTGCCAGTACCCGGACAGAATACTATGGCTACACCTTC.

This clonotype was detected ten times or more. This chain uses TRBV5-1 with TRBJ2-5, with TRBD1 matching over 9 bases. Germline lookup yields CDR1 SGHRS and CDR2 YFSETQ. Trimming at V came to 3 bases and at J to 3 bases, leaving 6 bases not matched to a gene. The CDR3 loop spans 15 amino acids. This chain's CDR3 is CASSSQGDREETQYF. In nucleotides, the CDR3 is TGCGCCAGCAGCTCCCAAGGGGACAGGGAAGAGACCCAGTACTTC.

V gene TRBV11-2 combines with J gene TRBJ2-6; D possibly corresponds to TRBD1 (6 bases). This CDR3 is built from 19 residues. Trimming pared 2 bases from V and 0 bases from J, leaving 17 bases between. Per the germline V gene, CDR1 is SGHAT and CDR2 is FQNNGV. As DNA, the CDR3 is TGTGCCAGCAGCTTAATTCCAAAGGACAGACTCTCTGGGGCCAACGTCCTGACTTTC. This translates into CASSLIPKDRLSGANVLTF.